Included here is one T cell receptor beta chain sequence, with context. This sample was taken from a study of blood T cell repertoires in COVID-19. TCRdb's copy holds only in-frame clones and misses some; the assay was immunoSEQ multiplex PCR. Of about 130,000 clones listed, about 70% are singletons. Trimming removed 6 bases at V and 4 bases at J, with 15 bases between. Germline CDR1 SEHNR, CDR2 FQNEAQ (reference sequence). This CDR3 contains 14 residues. Sequencing was performed on peripheral blood. The sequence derives from a woman in her sixties or seventies with acute or convalescent COVID-19. This chain links TRBV7-9 with TRBJ1-1, with a weak D call TRBD1 (6 bases). CDR3 bases: TGTGCCAGCAGTCATCCGGGACACCTCACTGAAGCTTTCTTT. It translates to CASSHPGHLTEAFF.